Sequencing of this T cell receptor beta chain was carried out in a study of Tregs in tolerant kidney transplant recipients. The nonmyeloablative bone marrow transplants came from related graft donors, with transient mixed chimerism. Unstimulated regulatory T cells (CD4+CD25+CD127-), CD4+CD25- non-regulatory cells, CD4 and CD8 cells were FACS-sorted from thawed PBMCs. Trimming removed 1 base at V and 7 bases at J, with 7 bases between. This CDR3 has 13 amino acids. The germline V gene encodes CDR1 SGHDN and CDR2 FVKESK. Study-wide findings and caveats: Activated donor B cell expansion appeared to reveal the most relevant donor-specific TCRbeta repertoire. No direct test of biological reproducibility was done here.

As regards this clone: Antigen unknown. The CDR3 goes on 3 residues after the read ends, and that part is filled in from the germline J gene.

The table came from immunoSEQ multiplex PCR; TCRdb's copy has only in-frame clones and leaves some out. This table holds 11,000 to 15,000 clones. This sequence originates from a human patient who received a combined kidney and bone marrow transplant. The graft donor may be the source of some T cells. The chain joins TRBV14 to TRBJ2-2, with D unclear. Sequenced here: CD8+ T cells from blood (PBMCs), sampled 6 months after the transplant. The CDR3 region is CASSQGGGGELFF. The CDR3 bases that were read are TGTGCCAGCAGCCAAGGTGGCGGCGGGGAG.